The clone carrying this T cell receptor (beta chain) turned up a few times. The sample belongs to a study of identical twins. Germline CDR1 and CDR2: SQVTM and ANQGSEA. This CDR3 contains 12 residues. The V gene lost 5 bases and the J gene lost 3 bases, with 10 bases spanning the gap. One entry per CDR3 protein, called by TCRdb with MiXCR from the 5' RACE reads. The table lists roughly 720,000 distinct CDR3 sequences, about 18% of them singletons. The donor group consisted entirely of healthy Caucasians. Separately, the same data were catalogued under a study of T cells expressing NK-cell markers. Turning to that study: Where a handful of donors were concerned, these clonotypes also led the CD3+CD56-NKG2C+ fraction.

The chain combines TRBV29-1 with TRBJ1-1, with a tentative D call TRBD1 (6 bases). Sequences were obtained from PBMCs. The origin of this receptor is a woman between 18 and 29 years old in good health. CDR3 protein: CSVWQGYTEAFF. Written as DNA, the CDR3 is TGCAGCGTTTGGCAGGGGTACACTGAAGCTTTCTTT.